Sequencing of this TCR beta chain was carried out in a study of T cell responses to AZD1222 COVID-19 vaccine. Assay: immunoSEQ multiplex PCR; the TCRdb copy retains only in-frame clones and omits some. The sample lists tens of thousands of clones, approximately 90% occurring once. The CDR3 has 11 residues. V shed 8 bases, J shed 6 bases, and the junction held 2 bases outside the gene matches. The germline gives CDR1 DFQATT, CDR2 SNEGSKA (reference sequence). General study points: Spike-wide vaccine-associated CD4 TCRs dominated at 160-218 and 743-854. Clonal diversity was possibly underestimated, and white British individuals and females predominated among donors. The study identified only five to seven AZD1222 recipients as seropositive at baseline.

In regard to this clone: Its antigen remains unidentified.

The sample in question was peripheral blood, obtained on day 0 of MenACWY control vaccination. The chain couples TRBV20-1 to TRBJ2-3; 10 nucleotides align to TRBD1. This TCR was sampled from an adult in good health. CDR3 nucleotide sequence: TGCAGTCCGGACAGGGGGGATACGCAGTATTTT. Translation: CSPDRGDTQYF.